The clone carrying this T cell receptor (beta chain) was seen at least ten times. The target antigen is unknown. The data originate from a study of CD8 T cells in ankylosing spondylitis. Overall study results and limits: In ankylosing spondylitis patients, matched synovial fluid reportedly showed significant enrichment of disease-linked clones.

Trimming removed 6 bases from V and 6 bases from J, with 14 bases in between. This CDR3 has 14 residues. Germline assignment: CDR1 SNHLY and CDR2 FYNNEI. One entry per CDR3 protein results from TCRdb running MiXCR on the 5' RACE reads. The data contain 250,000 to 400,000 distinct CDR3 sequences, roughly 12% of them seen just once; the ten biggest clones take up about a tenth. The sequence was obtained from a female donor with ankylosing spondylitis or in good health (not recorded which). The sample taken for sequencing was blood, either unsorted or a sorted T cell fraction (not recorded which). J is TRBJ2-2 and V is TRBV2; D may be TRBD2 (5 bases). In nucleotides, the CDR3 is TGTGCCAGCAGCGGGATCGAGGGTTCCGGGGAGCTGTTTTTT. Translated: CASSGIEGSGELFF. The full variable domain, in which reference TRBV2 and TRBJ2-2 provide the parts outside the CDR3, is EPEVTQTPSHQVTQMGQEVILRCVPISNHLYFYWYRQILGQKVEFLVSFYNNEISEKSEIFDDQFSVERPDGSNFTLKIRSTKLEDSAMYFCASSGIEGSGELFFGEGSRLTVL.